A selection of T cell receptor beta chains follows, all from one sample in a study of OX40 agonist ivuxolimab in advanced cancers. The repertoire was sequenced with immunoSEQ multiplex PCR; TCRdb's copy has only in-frame clones and lacks some. There are 65,000 to 95,000 clones in the sample; roughly 94% occur only once, and around a tenth lies in the top ten. Sequenced material: CD4+ or CD8+ T cells sorted from blood, taken in a trial of the OX40 agonist ivuxolimab. The receptors were gathered from an adult with an advanced solid tumor such as melanoma, head and neck, liver or kidney cancer. Both conserved end residues are part of each CDR3. The D gene is left open where the match is weak. Size values are once, few and many counts, or a class for expanded clones, and some rows have none.

V	size	D	J	CDR3	DNA
TRBV28	.	.	TRBJ2-1	CASSSRMGSYNEQFF	TGTGCCAGCAGTTCTCGTATGGGTTCTTACAATGAGCAGTTCTTC
TRBV30	.	.	TRBJ1-5	CAWSRAGYQPQHF	TGTGCCTGGAGTCGGGCAGGTTATCAGCCCCAGCATTTT
TRBV2	.	TRBD1	TRBJ2-7	CASSEDRGTSFYEQYF	TGTGCCAGCAGCGAGGACAGGGGAACATCCTTCTACGAGCAGTACTTC
TRBV11-3	.	.	TRBJ2-3	CASKGDTDTQYF	TGTGCCAGCAAGGGGGACACAGATACGCAGTATTTT
TRBV28	.	.	TRBJ2-7	CASNPGQYYSYEQYF	TGTGCCAGCAACCCTGGACAGTACTATTCCTACGAGCAGTACTTC
TRBV9	.	.	TRBJ2-7	CASSPLLETYEQYF	TGTGCCAGCAGCCCGCTCCTAGAAACCTATGAGCAGTACTTC
TRBV6-5	.	TRBD1	TRBJ2-7	CASSRTGGTYEQYF	TGTGCCAGCAGTCGGACAGGGGGAACGTACGAGCAGTACTTC
TRBV9	.	.	TRBJ2-7	CASSPEAPYEQYF	TGTGCCAGCAGCCCCGAGGCCCCCTACGAGCAGTACTTC
TRBV11-2	.	.	TRBJ2-5	CASQKITETQYF	TGTGCCAGCCAAAAGATAACAGAGACCCAGTACTTC
TRBV5-4	.	.	TRBJ2-3	CASSLAGGTNVDTQYF	TGTGCCAGCAGCTTGGCTGGCGGGACAAATGTGGATACGCAGTATTTT
TRBV19	.	.	TRBJ2-1	CASSIRDPNNEQFF	TGTGCCAGTAGTATTCGGGACCCCAACAATGAGCAGTTCTTC
TRBV5-4	.	TRBD1	TRBJ2-7	CASSLQGGEQYF	TGTGCCAGCAGCTTACAGGGGGGCGAGCAGTACTTC
TRBV11-2	.	TRBD1	TRBJ2-1	CASSPGSGQGDNEQFF	TGTGCCAGCAGCCCCGGGTCGGGACAGGGGGACAATGAGCAGTTCTTC
TRBV5-4	.	TRBD1	TRBJ1-4	CASSPGTGPYEKLFF	TGTGCCAGCAGCCCAGGGACAGGGCCATATGAAAAACTGTTTTTT
TRBV7-8	.	.	TRBJ2-3	CASSPEGVSIRDTQYF	TGTGCCAGCAGCCCCGAAGGGGTTAGTATCAGAGATACGCAGTATTTT
TRBV29-1	.	.	TRBJ2-2	CSVVSEVGPHGELFF	TGCAGCGTTGTCTCAGAGGTTGGGCCTCACGGGGAGCTGTTTTTT
TRBV27	.	.	TRBJ2-7	CASSLSTRGEQYF	TGTGCCAGCAGTTTATCGACCAGGGGCGAGCAGTACTTC
TRBV7-9	few	.	TRBJ2-7	CASSPSGPYEQYF	TGTGCCAGCAGCCCCAGCGGACCCTACGAGCAGTACTTC
TRBV27	.	.	TRBJ1-6	CASSGGNSPLHF	TGTGCCAGCAGTGGTGGGAATTCACCCCTCCACTTT
TRBV7-9	.	.	TRBJ1-1	CASSLVLANTEAFF	TGTGCCAGCAGCTTAGTTCTTGCGAACACTGAAGCTTTCTTT
TRBV13	.	.	TRBJ2-1	CASSPTMGRDTYNEQFF	TGTGCCAGCAGCCCGACGATGGGGCGGGATACCTACAATGAGCAGTTCTTC
TRBV7-2	once	TRBD1	TRBJ2-1	CASSLSPGQTWTEQFF	TGTGCCAGCAGCTTATCACCGGGACAGACATGGACTGAGCAGTTCTTC
TRBV9	.	.	TRBJ2-7	CASSPSTVYEQYF	TGTGCCAGCAGCCCTTCGACTGTCTACGAGCAGTACTTC
TRBV19	.	TRBD2	TRBJ2-7	CASSPSGGASEQYF	TGTGCCAGTAGTCCTAGCGGGGGGGCAAGCGAGCAGTACTTC
TRBV5-1	.	TRBD1	TRBJ2-2	CASSFLTGEDGELFF	TGCGCCAGCAGCTTTTTGACAGGGGAAGACGGGGAGCTGTTTTTT
TRBV5-6	once	TRBD1	TRBJ1-5	CASSQTGLGNQPQHF	TGTGCCAGCAGCCAGACAGGGTTGGGGAATCAGCCCCAGCATTTT
TRBV7-3	.	.	TRBJ1-2	CASSFFGRGVNYGYTF	TGTGCCAGCAGCTTTTTCGGCAGGGGTGTTAACTATGGCTACACCTTC
TRBV4-3	.	.	TRBJ1-5	CASSQGVINQPQHF	TGCGCCAGCAGCCAAGGGGTAATCAATCAGCCCCAGCATTTT
TRBV4-3	.	TRBD2	TRBJ2-5	CASSQDRLLAGSETQYF	TGCGCCAGCAGCCAAGATAGGTTACTAGCGGGATCCGAGACCCAGTACTTC
TRBV5-1	.	.	TRBJ1-5	CASSLEGGKPQHF	TGCGCCAGCAGTTTGGAGGGGGGGAAGCCCCAGCATTTT
TRBV4-3	.	.	TRBJ2-7	CASSQDRAGFEQYF	TGCGCCAGCAGCCAAGATCGGGCGGGGTTCGAGCAGTACTTC
TRBV2	.	TRBD1	TRBJ1-1	CASSGQGGTEAFF	TGTGCCAGCAGCGGACAGGGAGGCACTGAAGCTTTCTTT
TRBV4-3	once	TRBD2	TRBJ2-7	CASSRLPRELAGGPQNEQYF	TGCGCCAGCAGCCGGCTACCCCGGGAGCTAGCGGGAGGGCCACAAAACGAGCAGTACTTC
TRBV7-8	.	.	TRBJ1-4	CASSLLGRGDEKLFF	TGTGCCAGCAGCTTACTGGGGAGGGGCGATGAAAAACTGTTTTTT
TRBV7-9	once	.	TRBJ2-7	CASSSREEGGYEQYF	TGTGCCAGCAGCTCCCGGGAGGAGGGGGGCTACGAGCAGTACTTC
TRBV5-1	.	.	TRBJ2-2	CASSLSTETGELFF	TGCGCCAGCAGCTTGTCTACGGAAACCGGGGAGCTGTTTTTT
TRBV7-9	.	TRBD1	TRBJ1-1	CASSETGQANTEAFF	TGTGCCAGCAGCGAAACGGGACAGGCGAACACTGAAGCTTTCTTT
TRBV28	.	.	TRBJ2-7	CASSFTETHEQYF	TGTGCCAGCAGTTTCACGGAAACCCACGAGCAGTACTTC
TRBV2	.	.	TRBJ1-5	CASSERVVNLSNQPQHF	TGTGCCAGCAGTGAAAGGGTCGTAAACCTTAGCAATCAGCCCCAGCATTTT
TRBV9	once	TRBD2	TRBJ2-2	CASSRGRAGELFF	TGTGCCAGCAGCCGCGGGAGAGCCGGGGAGCTGTTTTTT
TRBV7-2	.	TRBD1	TRBJ2-2	CASSPAGTGFFTGELFF	TGTGCCAGCAGCCCGGCGGGGACAGGGTTTTTTACCGGGGAGCTGTTTTTT
TRBV5-8	.	.	TRBJ2-7	CASSLARADEQYF	TGTGCCAGCAGCTTGGCCAGGGCGGACGAGCAGTACTTC
TRBV28	.	TRBD2	TRBJ2-3	CASSFLAGGGTDTQYF	TGTGCCAGCAGTTTTCTAGCGGGAGGTGGCACAGATACGCAGTATTTT
TRBV4-3	.	TRBD1	TRBJ1-1	CASSQSARGQAEAFF	TGCGCCAGCAGCCAATCCGCCAGGGGGCAAGCTGAAGCTTTCTTT
TRBV7-3	.	.	TRBJ2-7	CASSLVEWAGGAEQYF	TGTGCCAGCAGCTTAGTAGAGTGGGCAGGCGGAGCCGAGCAGTACTTC
TRBV6-5	.	.	TRBJ1-2	CASRPPDTNGYTF	TGTGCCAGCAGGCCCCCCGACACTAATGGCTACACCTTC
TRBV5-4	.	TRBD2	TRBJ2-1	CASSLGVVSGGLRDEQFF	TGTGCCAGCAGCTTGGGGGTGGTTAGCGGGGGTCTCAGGGATGAGCAGTTCTTC
TRBV7-9	.	.	TRBJ2-1	CASSLLTGLPQYEQFF	TGTGCCAGCAGCTTACTTACAGGGCTCCCCCAATATGAGCAGTTCTTC
TRBV4-3	once	TRBD2	TRBJ2-1	CASSTQAGVPYNEQFF	TGCGCCAGCAGCACCCAGGCGGGAGTACCCTACAATGAGCAGTTCTTC
TRBV11-2	.	.	TRBJ1-2	CASSLPVVNYGYTF	TGTGCCAGCAGCCTACCCGTAGTTAACTATGGCTACACCTTC
TRBV30	.	.	TRBJ2-5	CAWREHQETQYF	TGTGCCTGGAGGGAACACCAAGAGACCCAGTACTTC
TRBV7-9	.	.	TRBJ2-7	CASTHSTFPTYEQYF	TGTGCCAGCACCCACTCAACCTTCCCCACCTACGAGCAGTACTTC
TRBV7-9	few	.	TRBJ1-1	CASSASGAVTEAFF	TGTGCCAGCAGCGCCTCGGGGGCGGTTACTGAAGCTTTCTTT
TRBV6-1	.	TRBD1	TRBJ1-2	CAADRVYYGYTF	TGTGCCGCGGACAGGGTTTACTATGGCTACACCTTC
TRBV5-4	.	.	TRBJ2-7	CASSALGEYEQYF	TGTGCCAGCAGCGCGTTAGGGGAGTACGAGCAGTACTTC
TRBV29-1	few	.	TRBJ1-2	CSVGTVATF	TGCAGCGTAGGAACAGTCGCCACCTTC
TRBV5-1	.	TRBD1	TRBJ2-7	CASSPGQGAMLSYEQYF	TGCGCCAGCAGCCCTGGACAGGGGGCCATGTTAAGCTACGAGCAGTACTTC